The present TCR beta chain was sequenced within a study of T cells in tumors after PD-1 blockade. Turning to the study itself: Some patients also took daily vismodegib 150 mg during anti-PD-1 treatment.

Some clones are missing from TCRdb's copy, which holds only in-frame ones; the method was immunoSEQ multiplex PCR. This table has roughly 48,000 clones, 65% to 85% appearing once. The CDR3 sequence is 15 residues long. Trimming left V 3 bases short and J 0 bases short, with 9 bases between. The germline V gene has CDR1 MRHNA and CDR2 SNTAGT. The chain combines TRBV6-4 with TRBJ1-5; D gene ambiguous. This specimen consisted of PBMCs, obtained before anti-PD-1 treatment. This TCR derives from a human donor with basal cell carcinoma. The CDR3 DNA follows: TGTGCCAGCAGTGAAACAGCCGATAGCAATCAGCCCCAGCATTTT. Amino acids: CASSETADSNQPQHF.